One and the same sample provided the 26 T cell receptor beta chains below, sequenced in a study of spatial heterogeneity in lung cancer (dated by TCRdb to the late 2010s). The time point tag for this specimen amounts to: sample taken at primary tumor resection. TCR sequencing used whole RNA extracted from tumor and nontumor lung tissue, or from cryopreserved PBMC samples, without cell sorting. Library prep was done by 5' RACE. These reads were obtained on a NextSeq 500. The public reads were reanalyzed by TCRdb: fastp trimming at Q25, MiXCR alignment, in-frame beta chains only. When rows share a CDR3 protein, they turn into one entry using the most common DNA and genes. The sample profile shows 20,000 to 30,000 distinct CDR3 sequences; about 4.5% of them were found once. The ten largest account for more than 4.5% of the sample. This specimen consisted of PBMCs, obtained at surgery. All receptors come from a male donor with early-stage non-small cell lung cancer.

By its share, this clonotype is medium-sized (0.01 to 0.1%). This chain joins TRBV28 and TRBJ2-4; D is possibly TRBD1 or TRBD2 (6 bases each). V was trimmed by 3 bases and J by 0 bases, leaving 12 bases between them. This CDR3 spans 16 amino acids. Germline assignment: CDR1 MDHEN and CDR2 SYDVKM. CDR3 sequence: CASSFPGALAKNIQYF. CDR3 in DNA: TGTGCCAGCAGTTTCCCGGGGGCACTAGCCAAAAACATTCAGTACTTC.

This clonotype appeared many times. The V gene is TRBV18, the J gene TRBJ1-2; possibly TRBD1 for D (5 bases). V shed 3 bases and J shed 1 base, with 15 bases lying between them. The CDR3 is 16 amino acids. The germline V gene encodes CDR1 KGHSH and CDR2 LQKENI. The CDR3 bases are TGTGCCAGCTCACCTGAACAGGCCCAGTATAACTATGGCTACACCTTC. Its protein is CASSPEQAQYNYGYTF. The whole variable domain, remainder taken from reference TRBV18 and TRBJ1-2, is NAGVMQNPRHLVRRRGQEARLRCSPMKGHSHVYWYRQLPEEGLKFMVYLQKENIIDESGMPKERFSAEFPKEGPSILRIQQVVRGDSAAYFCASSPEQAQYNYGYTFGSGTRLTVV.

This clonotype occurred many times. Written as DNA, the CDR3 is TGCGCCAGCAGCCAACTCTCTCCACGGCTACTAGCCGTGAGGCTGTTTTTT. It translates to CASSQLSPRLLAVRLFF. The chain joins TRBV4-1 to TRBJ2-2; D is perhaps TRBD2 (6 bases). V lost 2 bases to trimming and J lost 13 bases, with 26 bases between them. CDR3 size: 17 residues. Germline V lookup: CDR1 MGHRA, CDR2 YSYEKL.

This clonotype showed up many times. The genes are TRBV7-2 and TRBJ2-5; 7 bases are a match to TRBD2. This CDR3 is 14 amino acids long. J was trimmed by 5 bases and V by 3 bases; bases with no gene match: 6. Germline V gene data show CDR1 as SGHTA and CDR2 as FQGNSA. The CDR3 sequence is CASSFAGGSETQYF. The CDR3 DNA reads as TGTGCCAGCAGCTTTGCCGGGGGGAGCGAGACCCAGTACTTC.

In its sample, this clonotype was seen many times. The chain uses TRBV20-1 and TRBJ1-5; TRBD1 might be the D (6 bases). CDR3 length: 13 residues. V was cut by 4 bases and J by 2 bases, with 9 bases left in between. Germline-derived CDR1 and CDR2 are DFQATT and SNEGSKA (reference sequence). The CDR3 spells CSAKDRGNQPQHF. For the CDR3, the DNA is TGCAGTGCTAAGGACAGAGGCAATCAGCCCCAGCATTTT.

Remarks on this clonotype: A much bigger clone sits one base away, suggesting this may be a read error. The chain carries TRBV24-1 and TRBJ1-5, with D possibly matching TRBD1 (5 bases). Germline CDR1 KGHDR, CDR2 SFDVKD. The CDR3 spans 14 residues. The CDR3 sequence: CATSGGVFNQPQRF. For the CDR3, the DNA is TGTGCCACCTCTGGAGGGGTTTTCAATCAGCCCCAGCGTTTT.

This clonotype occurred many times. V and J are TRBV7-2 and TRBJ2-3; tentatively, D is TRBD2 (5 bases). V was pared by 5 bases and J by 3 bases, with 15 bases between. The CDR3 spans 15 residues. Germline V gives CDR1 SGHTA, CDR2 FQGNSA. In DNA form, the CDR3 reads TGTGCCAGCAGCCGGGCGGGCCCCCTAACAGATACGCAGTATTTT. It is translated as CASSRAGPLTDTQYF.

This clonotype has at least ten counts. The V call is TRBV7-8, the J call TRBJ1-1, with TRBD1 as a possible D gene (5 bases). The V end was cut by 4 bases, the J end by 3 bases, with 15 bases between. The CDR3 covers 15 residues. Germline loops: CDR1 SGHVS, CDR2 FQNEAQ. The CDR3 DNA reads TGTGCCAGCAGCTATACAGTGGGGGAATACACTGAAGCTTTCTTT. Amino acid sequence: CASSYTVGEYTEAFF.

This clonotype was detected a few times. The chain is built from TRBV29-1 and TRBJ2-1, with TRBD2 identical over 8 bases. This CDR3 has 14 amino acids. Germline CDR1 is SQVTM and CDR2 is ANQGSEA. After removal of 5 bases from V and 5 bases from J, the junction contained 8 bases not matched to a gene. CDR3 in DNA: TGCAGCGTTCCAGTCGGGGGGGACCACAATGAGCAGTTCTTC. Translation gives CSVPVGGDHNEQFF.

This clonotype was detected many times. The V gene is TRBV10-3, the J gene TRBJ2-3, with TRBD2 matching 8 bases. The ends lost 8 bases at V and 6 bases at J; junction bases unmatched: 13. The CDR3 is made up of 15 amino acids. Germline V gives CDR1 ENHRY, CDR2 SYGVKD. CDR3 protein: CAIRTYGGARDTQYF. CDR3 nucleotide sequence: TGTGCCATCCGCACCTACGGGGGGGCTAGGGATACGCAGTATTTT.

This clonotype was observed many times. This chain links TRBV7-9 with TRBJ1-1; 9 positions match TRBD1. Germline V gene sequence: CDR1 SEHNR, CDR2 FQNEAQ (reference sequence). The CDR3 has 14 amino acids. Germline trimming cut 5 bases from V and 7 bases from J; bases unmatched to any gene: 8. In nucleotides, the CDR3 is TGTGCCAGCAGCGTAAGGACAGGGGAGGATGAAGCTTTCTTT. This sequence encodes CASSVRTGEDEAFF.

This clonotype has a count of ten or more. The chain is built from TRBV24-1 and TRBJ1-2; D unresolved. Trimming removed 5 bases at V and 4 bases at J, with 10 bases between. CDR1 KGHDR and CDR2 SFDVKD come from the germline V gene. The CDR3 totals 13 residues. The CDR3 sequence is CATSGSGLYGYTF. CDR3 nucleotides: TGTGCCACCAGTGGGTCCGGACTCTATGGCTACACCTTC.

This clonotype appeared many times. The chain is built from TRBV7-8 and TRBJ2-1, with D perhaps matching TRBD2 (6 bases). Looked up from germline, CDR1 is SGHVS and CDR2 is FQNEAQ. V gave up 5 bases and J gave up 5 bases, with 19 bases separating them. The CDR3 length is 16 residues. The CDR3 loop is CASSPFGAGPDNEQFF. CDR3 nucleotides: TGTGCCAGCAGCCCCTTTGGGGCGGGGCCTGACAATGAGCAGTTCTTC. Together with reference TRBV7-8 and TRBJ2-1, the CDR3 gives the full variable domain: GAGVSQSPRYKVAKRGQDVALRCDPISGHVSLFWYQQALGQGPEFLTYFQNEAQLDKSGLPSDRFFAERPEGSVSTLKIQRTQQEDSAVYLCASSPFGAGPDNEQFFGPGTRLTVL.

This clonotype was seen ten or more times. The chain joins TRBV27 to TRBJ2-7; tentative D call: TRBD1 (6 bases). The CDR3 totals 17 residues. Germline V CDR1 and CDR2: MNHEY, SMNVEV (reference sequence). V was shortened by 6 bases and J by 5 bases, with 26 bases between the two germline ends. CDR3 nucleotide sequence: TGTGCCAGCAGCAGGGACAAAGTGGGATCTTTAGGGAACGAGCAGTACTTC. Translated, it gives CASSRDKVGSLGNEQYF.

This clonotype appeared many times. The chain combines TRBV12-3 or TRBV12-4 with TRBJ2-3; D is unclear. The V end was cut by 3 bases, the J end by 4 bases, with 11 bases between. The CDR3 is 14 residues long. The CDR3 region is CASSLGIVADTQYF. The DNA of the CDR3 is TGTGCCAGCAGTTTGGGGATTGTTGCAGATACGCAGTATTTT.

There are many counts of this clonotype. This sequence joins TRBV7-2 and TRBJ2-7; 7 bases are shared with TRBD1. There are 17 residues in the CDR3. Germline trimming cut 1 base from V and 0 bases from J; bases unmatched to any gene: 9. Germline V CDR1 and CDR2: SGHTA, FQGNSA. The CDR3 region is CASSLEAGAGGSYEQYF. In nucleotides, the CDR3 is TGTGCCAGCAGCTTAGAGGCCGGGGCAGGGGGCTCCTACGAGCAGTACTTC.

There are a few counts of this clonotype. This sequence joins TRBV6-1 and TRBJ2-1, with 7 bases matching TRBD1. The CDR3 is 14 residues long. Trimming took 5 bases from V and 3 from J; bases not matched to a gene: 4. The germline V gene encodes CDR1 MNHNS and CDR2 SASEGT. The CDR3, as DNA: TGTGCCAGCAGTACAGGGGATAACTACAATGAGCAGTTCTTC. Translated, it gives CASSTGDNYNEQFF.

This clonotype has a count of ten or more. The chain is built from TRBV29-1 and TRBJ2-7, with D maybe TRBD1 (6 bases). CDR3 length equals 12 residues. V lost 7 bases and J lost 3, with 13 bases in between. CDR1 and CDR2 (germline): SQVTM, ANQGSEA. This CDR3 reads CSARDTIYEQYF. For the CDR3, the DNA is TGCAGCGCTAGGGACACAATCTACGAGCAGTACTTC.

This clonotype was observed many times. The chain has TRBV6-2 or TRBV6-3 and TRBJ2-7; the match to TRBD1 covers 7 bases. The CDR3 runs to 11 residues. The ends lost 1 base at V and 9 bases at J; junction bases unmatched: 0. The germline gives CDR1 MNHEY, CDR2 SVGEGT. In DNA, the CDR3 is TGTGCCAGCAGTTACTGGGACAGGCAGTACTTC. Amino acids: CASSYWDRQYF.

This clonotype has a count of ten or more. The chain couples TRBV20-1 to TRBJ1-6, with TRBD1 identical over 7 bases. CDR1 is DFQATT, CDR2 SNEGSKA, per germline (reference sequence). The V segment lost 5 bases and the J segment 5 bases; nucleotides outside the gene matches: 6. This CDR3 spans 14 amino acids. In DNA form, the CDR3 reads TGCAGTGCTCACGACAGGGCCCATAATTCACCCCTCCACTTT. Its translation: CSAHDRAHNSPLHF.

This clonotype was seen more than once but under ten times. The chain is built from TRBV18 and TRBJ1-1; D not resolved. The CDR3 loop spans 13 amino acids. The V end was cut by 3 bases, the J end by 3 bases, with 8 bases between. Per germline, CDR1 KGHSH and CDR2 LQKENI. The CDR3 spells CASSPGLDTEAFF. CDR3 DNA sequence: TGTGCCAGCTCACCGGGCCTAGACACTGAAGCTTTCTTT.

This clonotype was picked up many times. V and J are TRBV4-2 and TRBJ2-1, with 7 bases aligning to TRBD2. Germline V CDR1 and CDR2: LGHNA, YNFKEQ. Trimming removed 0 bases from V and 0 bases from J; junction bases left unmatched: 2. CDR3 length equals 16 residues. The DNA for the CDR3 is TGTGCCAGCAGCCAAGAAGGCGGGAGCTCCTACAATGAGCAGTTCTTC. Encoded protein: CASSQEGGSSYNEQFF.

There are a few counts of this clonotype. This chain connects TRBV27 to TRBJ2-7, with TRBD1 matching 7 bases. Germline CDR1 MNHEY, CDR2 SMNVEV (reference sequence). The CDR3 totals 17 residues. Unmatched junction bases numbered 15, after V lost 3 bases and J lost 4 bases. The CDR3 region has the DNA TGTGCCAGCAGTTTTCGGCAACAGGGGACCCACGTATACGAGCAGTACTTC. Amino acids: CASSFRQQGTHVYEQYF.

This clonotype was detected many times. The CDR3 region is CAWSVGNTIYF. CDR3 nucleotides: TGTGCCTGGAGTGTGGGAAACACCATATATTTT. This chain links TRBV30 with TRBJ1-3, with D unresolved. Germline assignment: CDR1 GTSNPN and CDR2 SVGIG (reference sequence). The CDR3 loop spans 11 amino acids. Trimming removed 0 bases from V and 4 bases from J, with 1 base in between.

This chain uses TRBV7-2 with TRBJ1-4, with D unclear. The V end was cut by 1 base, the J end by 6 bases, with 9 bases between. The germline V gene has CDR1 SGHTA and CDR2 FQGNSA. This CDR3 has 14 residues. CDR3 sequence (DNA): TGTGCCAGCAGCTTAGTATTCGGGGATGAAAAACTGTTTTTT. It translates to CASSLVFGDEKLFF.

This clonotype was counted many times. The V and J genes are TRBV5-1 and TRBJ2-5; D may be TRBD1 (5 bases). Trimming stripped 4 bases from V and 1 base from J, with 11 bases between. There are 14 residues in the CDR3. CDR1 and CDR2 (germline): SGHRS, YFSETQ. The CDR3 region has the DNA TGCGCCAGCAGCGACCCCAGGGTCCAAGAGACCCAGTACTTC. It yields the protein CASSDPRVQETQYF.